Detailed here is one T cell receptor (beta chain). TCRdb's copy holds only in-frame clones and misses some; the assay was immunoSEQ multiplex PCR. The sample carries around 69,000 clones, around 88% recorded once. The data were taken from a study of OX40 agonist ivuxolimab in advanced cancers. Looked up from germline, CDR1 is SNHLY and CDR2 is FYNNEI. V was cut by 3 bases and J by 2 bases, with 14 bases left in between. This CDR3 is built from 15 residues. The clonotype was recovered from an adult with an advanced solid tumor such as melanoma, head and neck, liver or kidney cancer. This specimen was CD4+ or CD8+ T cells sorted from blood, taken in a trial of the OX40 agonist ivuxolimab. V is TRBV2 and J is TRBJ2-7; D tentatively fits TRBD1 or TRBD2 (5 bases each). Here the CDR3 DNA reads TGTGCCAGCAGTGAGTTTTGGGACCCCGCCTACGAGCAGTACTTC. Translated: CASSEFWDPAYEQYF.